This TCR beta chain comes out of a study of cytomegalovirus exposure and HLA in healthy donors. Study observations and caveats: A later analysis linked a missense DCLRE1C variant to TCR beta V- and J-gene trimming.

About this clone: Its antigen is undetermined.

The ends were cut back, 3 bases at V and 0 bases at J, with 12 bases in the middle. This CDR3 spans 16 amino acids. CDR1 and CDR2 (germline): ENHRY, SYGVKD. The PCR was carried out with 60 Vbeta primers and 13 Jbeta primers. Profiled with immunoSEQ multiplex PCR; TCRdb holds only in-frame clones, not every one. In the table there are 100,000 to 150,000 clones, roughly 82% of which are singletons. The sequence derives from a man between 18 and 35 years old in good health and CMV-seropositive. The chain joins TRBV10-3 to TRBJ1-5; tentative D call: TRBD1 (5 bases). Input material: PBMCs. This CDR3 reads CAISDADRYSNQPQHF. DNA for the CDR3: TGTGCCATCAGTGACGCTGACAGATATAGCAATCAGCCCCAGCATTTT.